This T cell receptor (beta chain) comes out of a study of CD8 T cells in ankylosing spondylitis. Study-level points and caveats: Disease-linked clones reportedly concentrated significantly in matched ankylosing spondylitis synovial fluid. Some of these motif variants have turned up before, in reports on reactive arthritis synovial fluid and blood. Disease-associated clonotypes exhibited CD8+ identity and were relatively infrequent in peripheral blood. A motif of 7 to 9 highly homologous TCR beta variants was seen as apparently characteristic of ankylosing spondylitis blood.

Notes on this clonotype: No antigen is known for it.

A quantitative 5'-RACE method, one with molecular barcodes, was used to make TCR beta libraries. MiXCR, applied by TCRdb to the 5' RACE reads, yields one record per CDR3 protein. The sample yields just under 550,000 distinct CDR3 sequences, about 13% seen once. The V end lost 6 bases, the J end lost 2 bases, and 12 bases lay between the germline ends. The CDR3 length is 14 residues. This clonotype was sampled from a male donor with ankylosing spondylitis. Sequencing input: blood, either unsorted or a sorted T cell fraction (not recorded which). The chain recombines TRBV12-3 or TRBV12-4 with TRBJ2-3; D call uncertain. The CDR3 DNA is TGTGCCAGCAGAACGGACCGGCTCACAGATACGCAGTATTTT. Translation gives CASRTDRLTDTQYF.